This TCR beta chain was identified during a study of blood T cell repertoires in COVID-19. Study information: Donors in the United States, Italy and Spain gave samples during acute or convalescent COVID-19.

Clones were sequenced by immunoSEQ multiplex PCR, and TCRdb holds only the in-frame ones, with some missing. The sample shows around 200,000 clones, 75% to 90% of them seen only once. The V gene lost 1 base and the J gene lost 5 bases, with 8 bases spanning the gap. This CDR3 has 13 amino acids. The chain couples TRBV12-3 or TRBV12-4 to TRBJ1-1, with D unresolved. The source is a woman aged 40 to 55 with COVID-19, enrolled during active disease. Material for sequencing was peripheral blood. The CDR3 reads CASSLGRTTEAFF. CDR3 in DNA: TGTGCCAGCAGTTTAGGCAGAACGACTGAAGCTTTCTTT.